Included here is one T cell receptor beta chain sequence, with context. This clonotype has a handful of counts. It has no known antigen specificity. Per-nucleotide qualities are absent, and no much larger clonotype sits a single base away. The sample comes from a study of T cell repertoires in cytomegalovirus infection (dated by TCRdb to the late 2010s). Describing the broader study: The peptide stimulations were aimed at well-studied HLA-B-restricted epitopes as well as recently identified HLA-C-restricted CMV epitopes, whose presentation resists viral immunomodulation. The HLA type of each donor mattered for the analysis, because public TCR beta signatures pointed to carriage of CMV infection along with the matching HLA type.

Reads for this sample came from an Illumina HiSeq 1500. TCRdb passed the public sequencing reads through fastp at Q25 and MiXCR, retaining productive beta sequences. Every CDR3 protein is listed once, alongside the most common genes and DNA of its rows. The sample table records around 900,000 distinct CDR3 sequences; approximately 30% of these occur just once. Together, the top ten hold under 15% of the sample. Overall study outcomes, separate from this receptor: In both this cohort and an independent cohort of more than 350 donors, the cumulative frequency of public TCR beta family members distinguished carriers of CMV infection plus the relevant HLA type. The ex vivo response was dominated by HLA-C-restricted CMV-specific TCR beta clonotypes, which also provided the single most frequent clonotype in two of eight donors.

V trim: 6 bases; J trim: 7 bases; unmatched bases: 2. The CDR3, from cysteine to phenylalanine, totals 13 residues. Of the read, only the CDR3 DNA is kept; its 39 bases are in frame from base 1. CDR1 and CDR2 were assigned from the germline V gene as ENHRY and SYGVKD. Read against the paper, the sample's treatment or condition label means: in vitro stimulation with specific CMV peptide epitopes to enrich CMV-specific T cells. The clonotype originates from a human donor in good health (CMV status not recorded). Some clones in this sample may be carry-over from other donors' samples. This material consisted of cultured CD8+ T cells from PBMCs, taken from culture after CMV antigen stimulation. This chain joins TRBV10-3 to TRBJ2-1; 11 bases in the middle match TRBD2. The CDR3 region reads CAIRTSGENEQFF. At the DNA level, the sequence is TGTGCCATCAGGACTAGCGGGGAGAATGAGCAGTTCTTC.